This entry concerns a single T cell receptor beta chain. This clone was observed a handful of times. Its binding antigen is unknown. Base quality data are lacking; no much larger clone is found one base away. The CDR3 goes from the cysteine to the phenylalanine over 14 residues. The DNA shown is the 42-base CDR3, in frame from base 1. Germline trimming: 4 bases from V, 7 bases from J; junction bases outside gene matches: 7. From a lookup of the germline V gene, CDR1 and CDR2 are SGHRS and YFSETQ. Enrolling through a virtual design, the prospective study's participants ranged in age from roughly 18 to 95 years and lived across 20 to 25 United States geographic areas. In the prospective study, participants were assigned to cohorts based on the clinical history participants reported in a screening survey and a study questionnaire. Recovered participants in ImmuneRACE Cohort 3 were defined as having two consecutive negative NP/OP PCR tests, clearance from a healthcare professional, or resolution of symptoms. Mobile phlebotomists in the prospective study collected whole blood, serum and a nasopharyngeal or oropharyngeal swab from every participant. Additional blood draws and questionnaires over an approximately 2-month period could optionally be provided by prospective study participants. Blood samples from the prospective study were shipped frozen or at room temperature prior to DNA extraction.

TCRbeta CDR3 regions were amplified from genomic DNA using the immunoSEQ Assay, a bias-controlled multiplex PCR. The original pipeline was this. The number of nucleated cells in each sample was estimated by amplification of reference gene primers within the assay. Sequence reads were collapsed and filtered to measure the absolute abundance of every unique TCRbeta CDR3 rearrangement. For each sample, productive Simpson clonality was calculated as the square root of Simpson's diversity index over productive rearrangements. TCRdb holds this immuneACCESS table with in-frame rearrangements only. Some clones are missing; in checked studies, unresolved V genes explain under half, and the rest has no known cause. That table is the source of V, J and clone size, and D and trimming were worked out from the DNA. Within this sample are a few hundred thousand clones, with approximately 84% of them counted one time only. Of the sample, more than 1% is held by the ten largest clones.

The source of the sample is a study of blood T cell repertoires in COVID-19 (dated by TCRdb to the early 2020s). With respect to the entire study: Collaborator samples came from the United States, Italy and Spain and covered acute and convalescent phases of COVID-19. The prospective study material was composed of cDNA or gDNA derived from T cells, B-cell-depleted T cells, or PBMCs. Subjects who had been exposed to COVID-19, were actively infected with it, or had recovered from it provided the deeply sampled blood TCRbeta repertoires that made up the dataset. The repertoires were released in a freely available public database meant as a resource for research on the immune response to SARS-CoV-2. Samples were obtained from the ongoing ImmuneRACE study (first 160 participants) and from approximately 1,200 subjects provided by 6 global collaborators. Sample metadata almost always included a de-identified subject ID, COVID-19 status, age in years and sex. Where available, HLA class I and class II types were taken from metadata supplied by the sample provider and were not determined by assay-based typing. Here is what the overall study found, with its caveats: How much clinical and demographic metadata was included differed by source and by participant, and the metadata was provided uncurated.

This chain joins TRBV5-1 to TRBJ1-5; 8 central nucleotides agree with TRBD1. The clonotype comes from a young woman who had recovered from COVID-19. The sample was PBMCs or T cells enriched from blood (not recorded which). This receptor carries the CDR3 CASSKEGQGQPQHF. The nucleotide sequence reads TGCGCCAGCAGCAAGGAAGGACAGGGCCAGCCCCAGCATTTT.